The rows below give T cell receptor beta chains drawn from one sample of a study of spatial heterogeneity in lung cancer. TCRdb recomputed calls from the 5' RACE reads with MiXCR, one row per CDR3 protein. The table includes some 4,800 distinct CDR3 sequences, around 11% detected once. The source was lung tumor tissue, collected at surgery. Source of these receptors: a male donor with early-stage non-small cell lung cancer. CDR3s include the opening cysteine and the closing phenylalanine or tryptophan. The D gene is left open where the match is weak. The size field is filled for only some rows; it gives once, few, many or a size class.

j_gene: TRBJ1-2
d_gene: -
v_gene: TRBV27
abundance: many
CDR3nt: TGTGCCAGCAGTATGCAGGGGACCTATGGCTACACCTTC
CDR3aa: CASSMQGTYGYTF

j_gene: TRBJ2-7
d_gene: TRBD1
v_gene: TRBV12-3/TRBV12-4
abundance: many
CDR3nt: TGTGCCAGCAGGCCGGGACAGGGGGCCTACGAGCAGTACTTC
CDR3aa: CASRPGQGAYEQYF

j_gene: TRBJ2-1
d_gene: -
v_gene: TRBV11-3
abundance: many
CDR3nt: TGTGCCAGCAGCAAAGAAGGACACTACAATGAGCAGTTCTTC
CDR3aa: CASSKEGHYNEQFF

j_gene: TRBJ2-1
d_gene: TRBD2
v_gene: TRBV11-3
abundance: medium-sized
CDR3nt: TGTGCCAGCAGCCCTGGGACTAGTTTAAGTGAGCAGTTCTTC
CDR3aa: CASSPGTSLSEQFF

j_gene: TRBJ2-5
d_gene: TRBD1
v_gene: TRBV12-3/TRBV12-4
abundance: many
CDR3nt: TGTGCCAGCAGTGGGTCCCGGGACAGGGGGCTTGGAGAGACCCAGTACTTC
CDR3aa: CASSGSRDRGLGETQYF

j_gene: TRBJ1-1
d_gene: -
v_gene: TRBV7-3
abundance: medium-sized
CDR3nt: TGTGCCAGCAGCTTATCGCCGGAGACTGAAGCTTTCTTT
CDR3aa: CASSLSPETEAFF

j_gene: TRBJ2-5
d_gene: TRBD1
v_gene: TRBV3-1
abundance: few
CDR3nt: TGTGCCAGCAGGAGTGGACAGGGGAAAGAGACCCAGTACTTC
CDR3aa: CASRSGQGKETQYF

j_gene: TRBJ1-6
d_gene: TRBD1
v_gene: TRBV6-5
abundance: large
CDR3nt: TGTGCCAGCAGTCAACTCAGGACAGGATTAAATTCACCCCTCCACTTT
CDR3aa: CASSQLRTGLNSPLHF

j_gene: TRBJ2-3
d_gene: -
v_gene: TRBV20-1
abundance: medium-sized
CDR3nt: TGCAGTGCTACCCCCATGGACCACACAGATACGCAGTATTTT
CDR3aa: CSATPMDHTDTQYF

j_gene: TRBJ2-7
d_gene: TRBD2
v_gene: TRBV6-2/TRBV6-3
abundance: many
CDR3nt: TGTGCCAGCAGTTACGGAATGGGGGGACTAGTCCACGAGCAGTACTTC
CDR3aa: CASSYGMGGLVHEQYF

j_gene: TRBJ2-3
d_gene: TRBD1
v_gene: TRBV5-1
abundance: medium-sized
CDR3nt: TGCGCCAGCAGCTCAGGACAGGGGGCAGATACGCAGTATTTT
CDR3aa: CASSSGQGADTQYF

j_gene: TRBJ2-7
d_gene: TRBD2
v_gene: TRBV5-1
abundance: -
CDR3nt: TGCGCCAGCAGCCCCGGGGGGGGGTCCTACGAGCAGTACTTC
CDR3aa: CASSPGGGSYEQYF

j_gene: TRBJ2-1
d_gene: -
v_gene: TRBV29-1
abundance: medium-sized
CDR3nt: TGCAGCGTTGGACTAGGGTCGAGTGTCGAGCAGTTCTTC
CDR3aa: CSVGLGSSVEQFF

j_gene: TRBJ1-1
d_gene: TRBD1
v_gene: TRBV3-1
abundance: medium-sized
CDR3nt: TGTGCCAGCAGCCAAGATTCAGGGGGCGCAAACACTGAAGCTTTCTTT
CDR3aa: CASSQDSGGANTEAFF

j_gene: TRBJ2-1
d_gene: TRBD2
v_gene: TRBV20-1
abundance: medium-sized
CDR3nt: TGCAGTGCTAAGGTAGCGGGGGGTTACAATGAGCAGTTCTTC
CDR3aa: CSAKVAGGYNEQFF

j_gene: TRBJ2-7
d_gene: TRBD1
v_gene: TRBV28
abundance: many
CDR3nt: TGTGCCAGCACTCCATCTCCGGGACAGAGCTACGAGCAGTACTTC
CDR3aa: CASTPSPGQSYEQYF

j_gene: TRBJ2-7
d_gene: TRBD2
v_gene: TRBV4-2
abundance: many
CDR3nt: TGTGCCAGCAGCCAAGGCCCCTTTACTAGCGGCATCTCCTACGAGCAGTACTTC
CDR3aa: CASSQGPFTSGISYEQYF

j_gene: TRBJ2-7
d_gene: TRBD1
v_gene: TRBV20-1
abundance: many
CDR3nt: TGCAGTGCTGGACAGGGGGCGAACGAGCAGTACTTC
CDR3aa: CSAGQGANEQYF

j_gene: TRBJ2-1
d_gene: TRBD2
v_gene: TRBV10-1
abundance: many
CDR3nt: TGCGCCAGCAGTGAGGCCCAGCGGGAGAGTCGGTACAATGAGCAGTTCTTC
CDR3aa: CASSEAQRESRYNEQFF

j_gene: TRBJ2-7
d_gene: -
v_gene: TRBV9
abundance: many
CDR3nt: TGTGCCAGCAGCGTAGGTCCCTACTACGAGCAGTACTTC
CDR3aa: CASSVGPYYEQYF

j_gene: TRBJ1-2
d_gene: TRBD1
v_gene: TRBV6-1
abundance: -
CDR3nt: TGTGCCAGCAACCGAGACAGGGCTAGAGGCTACACCTTC
CDR3aa: CASNRDRARGYTF

j_gene: TRBJ2-1
d_gene: -
v_gene: TRBV18
abundance: many
CDR3nt: TGTGCCAGCTCACCACCTTCAACCTACAATGAGCAGTTCTTC
CDR3aa: CASSPPSTYNEQFF

j_gene: TRBJ2-4
d_gene: -
v_gene: TRBV7-2
abundance: once
CDR3nt: TGTGCCAGCAGCTTGGCCGGAGGGGGGCTAGCCAAAAACATTCAGTACTTC
CDR3aa: CASSLAGGGLAKNIQYF

j_gene: TRBJ1-2
d_gene: TRBD1
v_gene: TRBV7-3
abundance: medium-sized
CDR3nt: TGTGCCAGCAGCCCCTACAGGGGGGATGGCTACACCTTC
CDR3aa: CASSPYRGDGYTF

j_gene: TRBJ2-2
d_gene: -
v_gene: TRBV18
abundance: many
CDR3nt: TGTGCCAGCTCACGGTCAGGGACGAGAGAAGGCACCGGGGAGCTGTTTTTT
CDR3aa: CASSRSGTREGTGELFF

j_gene: TRBJ2-2
d_gene: TRBD1
v_gene: TRBV11-3
abundance: many
CDR3nt: TGTGCCAGTCGAAAACAGGGGGCGATCGGGGAGCTGTTTTTT
CDR3aa: CASRKQGAIGELFF

j_gene: TRBJ1-4
d_gene: -
v_gene: TRBV15
abundance: many
CDR3nt: TGTGCCACCAGCAGAGCACAGCCGATGATGGGTGAAAAACTGTTTTTT
CDR3aa: CATSRAQPMMGEKLFF

j_gene: TRBJ2-5
d_gene: -
v_gene: TRBV7-2
abundance: medium-sized
CDR3nt: TGTGCCAGCAGCCCTTCCCGCTCCCGAGGTCAAGAGACCCAGTACTTC
CDR3aa: CASSPSRSRGQETQYF

j_gene: TRBJ1-5
d_gene: TRBD1
v_gene: TRBV5-1
abundance: many
CDR3nt: TGCGCCAGCAGCTTAGGGGGCTATAATCAGCCCCAGCATTTT
CDR3aa: CASSLGGYNQPQHF

j_gene: TRBJ2-5
d_gene: -
v_gene: TRBV24-1
abundance: -
CDR3nt: TGTGCCACCAGTGATGGACAGCGTCTCCAAGAGACCCAGTACTTC
CDR3aa: CATSDGQRLQETQYF

j_gene: TRBJ2-1
d_gene: -
v_gene: TRBV29-1
abundance: many
CDR3nt: TGCAGCGTTGCACGGGATCCAAACTACAATGAGCAGTTCTTC
CDR3aa: CSVARDPNYNEQFF

j_gene: TRBJ2-5
d_gene: -
v_gene: TRBV7-9
abundance: -
CDR3nt: TGTGCCAGCAGTTGGTACGGGGTACGGGAGACCCAGTACTTC
CDR3aa: CASSWYGVRETQYF

j_gene: TRBJ2-7
d_gene: -
v_gene: TRBV28
abundance: -
CDR3nt: TGTGCCAGCAGAGCCACAGGGTTTACCTCCTACGAGCAGTACTTC
CDR3aa: CASRATGFTSYEQYF

j_gene: TRBJ1-6
d_gene: -
v_gene: TRBV12-3/TRBV12-4
abundance: medium-sized
CDR3nt: TGTGCCAGCAGCCTCACTGAGATTAATTCACCCCTCCACTTT
CDR3aa: CASSLTEINSPLHF

j_gene: TRBJ2-1
d_gene: -
v_gene: TRBV6-4
abundance: few
CDR3nt: TGTGCCAGCAGTGACAAGTCTAACTCCTACAATGAGCAGTTCTTC
CDR3aa: CASSDKSNSYNEQFF

j_gene: TRBJ1-5
d_gene: -
v_gene: TRBV20-1
abundance: medium-sized
CDR3nt: TGCAGTGCTAGTATCCTCGACAGGTTCAATCAGCCCCAGCATTTT
CDR3aa: CSASILDRFNQPQHF

j_gene: TRBJ2-5
d_gene: -
v_gene: TRBV28
abundance: -
CDR3nt: TGTGCCAGTACCTCAGACGAAGAGACCCAGTACTTC
CDR3aa: CASTSDEETQYF